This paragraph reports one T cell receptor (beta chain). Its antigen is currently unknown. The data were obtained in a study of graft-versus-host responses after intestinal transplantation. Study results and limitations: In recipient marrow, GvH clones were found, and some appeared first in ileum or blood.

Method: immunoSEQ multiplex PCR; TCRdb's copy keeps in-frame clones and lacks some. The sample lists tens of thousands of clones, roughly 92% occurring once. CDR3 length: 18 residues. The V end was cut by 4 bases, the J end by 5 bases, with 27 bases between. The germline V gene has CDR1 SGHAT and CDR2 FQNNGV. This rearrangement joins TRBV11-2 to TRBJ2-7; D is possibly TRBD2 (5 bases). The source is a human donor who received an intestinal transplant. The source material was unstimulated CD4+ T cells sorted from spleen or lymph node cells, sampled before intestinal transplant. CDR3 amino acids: CASSYYRATMARDNEQYF. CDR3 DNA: TGTGCCAGCAGCTATTATAGGGCTACGATGGCTCGGGATAACGAGCAGTACTTC.